This T cell receptor (beta chain) was sequenced for a study of blood T cell repertoires in COVID-19. Trimming took 2 bases from V and 3 from J, leaving 13 bases between them. This CDR3 has 15 amino acids. Germline assignment: CDR1 SGHRS and CDR2 YFSETQ. Profiled with immunoSEQ multiplex PCR; TCRdb holds only in-frame clones, not every one. The repertoire holds some 300,000 clones, almost 90% seen once, with around 4.5% in the top ten. Sequencing was carried out using PBMCs or T cells enriched from blood (not recorded which). The sequence derives from a young woman with acute COVID-19. The rearrangement joins TRBV5-1 to TRBJ2-3; possibly TRBD1 for D (6 bases). The CDR3 loop reads CASSLSLRGTDTQYF. The CDR3 DNA reads as TGCGCCAGCAGCTTAAGCCTCAGGGGAACAGATACGCAGTATTTT.